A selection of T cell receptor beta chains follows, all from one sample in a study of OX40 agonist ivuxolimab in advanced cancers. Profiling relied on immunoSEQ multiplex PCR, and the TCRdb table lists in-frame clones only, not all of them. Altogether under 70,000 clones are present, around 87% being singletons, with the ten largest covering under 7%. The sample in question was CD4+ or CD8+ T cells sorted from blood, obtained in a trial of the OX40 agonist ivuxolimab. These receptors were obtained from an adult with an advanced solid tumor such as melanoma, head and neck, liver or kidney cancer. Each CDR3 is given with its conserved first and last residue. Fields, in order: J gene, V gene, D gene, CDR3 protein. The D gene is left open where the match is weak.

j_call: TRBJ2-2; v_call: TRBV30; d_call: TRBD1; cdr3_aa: CALDRGDTGELFF
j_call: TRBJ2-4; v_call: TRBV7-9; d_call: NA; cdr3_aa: CASSSHVGARNIQYF
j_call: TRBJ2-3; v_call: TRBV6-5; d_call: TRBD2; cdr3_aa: CASSYLAGGPGDTQYF
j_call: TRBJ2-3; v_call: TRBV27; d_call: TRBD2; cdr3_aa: CASSLGASGTDTQYF
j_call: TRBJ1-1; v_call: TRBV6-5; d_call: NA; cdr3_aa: CASSYPGGREGTEAFF
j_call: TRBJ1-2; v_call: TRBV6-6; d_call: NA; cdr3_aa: CASSYMPYYGYTF
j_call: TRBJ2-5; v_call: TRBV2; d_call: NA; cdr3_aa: CASSEVNRAQETQYF
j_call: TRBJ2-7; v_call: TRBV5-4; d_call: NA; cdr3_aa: CASSFVGGLGREQYF
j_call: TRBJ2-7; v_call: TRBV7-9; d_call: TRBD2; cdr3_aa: CASSSPTWASGMGEQYF
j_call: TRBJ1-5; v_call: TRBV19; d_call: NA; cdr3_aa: CASSMGSNQPQHF
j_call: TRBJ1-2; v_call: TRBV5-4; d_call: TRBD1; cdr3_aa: CASSLGQGTIGGYTF
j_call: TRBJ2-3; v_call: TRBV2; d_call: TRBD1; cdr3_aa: CASKTDRGPLGTQYF
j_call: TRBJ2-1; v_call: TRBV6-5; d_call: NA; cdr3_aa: CASSSGLSYNEQFF
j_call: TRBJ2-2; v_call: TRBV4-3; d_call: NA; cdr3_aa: CASSQEDTGELFF
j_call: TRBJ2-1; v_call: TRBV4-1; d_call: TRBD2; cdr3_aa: CASGLTSGSYNEQFF
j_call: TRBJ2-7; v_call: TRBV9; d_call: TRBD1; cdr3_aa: CASSVWGQGINEQYF
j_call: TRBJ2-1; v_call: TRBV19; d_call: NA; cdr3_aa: CASATGWGPNEQFF
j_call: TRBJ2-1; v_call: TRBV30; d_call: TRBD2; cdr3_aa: CAWSPGASGRGSYNEQFF